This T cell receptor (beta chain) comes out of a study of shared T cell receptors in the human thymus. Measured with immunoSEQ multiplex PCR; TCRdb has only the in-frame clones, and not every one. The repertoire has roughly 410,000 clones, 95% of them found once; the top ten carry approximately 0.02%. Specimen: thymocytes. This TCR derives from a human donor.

Here the CDR3 reads CASKPTGGSGEQYF. CDR3 nucleotide sequence: TGTGCCAGCAAGCCGACAGGGGGGTCTGGCGAGCAGTACTTC. The chain links TRBV28 to TRBJ2-7, with TRBD1 identical over 9 bases. CDR1 is MDHEN and CDR2 is SYDVKM in the germline V gene. After removal of 7 bases from V and 6 bases from J, the junction contained 10 bases not matched to a gene. This CDR3 spans 14 amino acids.